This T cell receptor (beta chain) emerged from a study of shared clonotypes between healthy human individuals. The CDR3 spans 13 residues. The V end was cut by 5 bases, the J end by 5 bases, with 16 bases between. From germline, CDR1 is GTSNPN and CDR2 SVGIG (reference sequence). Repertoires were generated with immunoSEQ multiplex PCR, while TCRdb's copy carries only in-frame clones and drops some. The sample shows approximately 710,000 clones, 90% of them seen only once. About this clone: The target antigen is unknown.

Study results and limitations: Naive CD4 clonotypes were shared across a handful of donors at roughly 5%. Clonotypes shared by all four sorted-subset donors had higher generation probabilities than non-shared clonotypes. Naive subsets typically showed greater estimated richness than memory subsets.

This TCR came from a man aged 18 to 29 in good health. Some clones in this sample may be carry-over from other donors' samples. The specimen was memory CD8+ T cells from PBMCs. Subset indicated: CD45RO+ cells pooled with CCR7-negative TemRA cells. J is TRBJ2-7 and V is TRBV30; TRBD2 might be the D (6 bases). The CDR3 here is CAWGLGSTDEQYF. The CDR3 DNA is TGTGCCTGGGGACTCGGGAGCACGGACGAGCAGTACTTC. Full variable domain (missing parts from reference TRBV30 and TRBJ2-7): SQTIHQWPATLVQPVGSPLSLECTVEGTSNPNLYWYRQAAGRGLQLLFYSVGIGQISSEVPQNLSASRPQDRQFILSSKKLLLSDSGFYLCAWGLGSTDEQYFGPGTRLTVT.